Presented here are 24 T cell receptor beta chains from one specimen sequenced in a study of cytomegalovirus exposure and HLA in healthy donors. The table came from immunoSEQ multiplex PCR; TCRdb's copy has only in-frame clones and leaves some out. This sample has more than 150,000 clones, with about 80% found just once. The sequencing input was PBMCs. The source is a woman in her late teens or twenties in good health and CMV-seropositive.

This clone was recorded once. This chain joins TRBV4-1 and TRBJ1-4; D is possibly TRBD1 (6 bases). This CDR3 has 16 amino acids. CDR1 is MGHRA and CDR2 is YSYEKL in the germline V gene. V dropped 0 bases and J dropped 5 bases, with 13 bases sitting between them. CDR3: CASSQEPGVYNEKLFF. The CDR3 bases are TGCGCCAGCAGCCAAGAACCAGGGGTCTACAATGAAAAACTGTTTTTT.

This rearrangement joins TRBV28 to TRBJ1-2; TRBD1 is a possible D gene (5 bases). The CDR3 is 12 amino acids. Germline CDR1 and CDR2: MDHEN and SYDVKM. Deletions cut 6 bases from V and 4 bases from J, with 9 bases between. The CDR3 here is CASRSTVYGYTF. CDR3 bases: TGTGCCAGCAGATCGACAGTCTATGGCTACACCTTC.

This chain links TRBV6-5 with TRBJ2-1; 14 nucleotides match TRBD2. The length of the CDR3 is 15 residues. The ends lost 6 bases at V and 7 bases at J; junction bases unmatched: 5. Germline V gives CDR1 MNHEY, CDR2 SVGAGI. Here the CDR3 DNA reads TGTGCCAGCAGACAAGGACTAGCGGGGGGAAATGAGCAGTTCTTC. Its translation: CASRQGLAGGNEQFF.

The chain employs TRBV7-8 and TRBJ2-7; no clear D. The CDR3 consists of 14 residues. The V end was cut by 2 bases, the J end by 0 bases, with 8 bases between. CDR1 and CDR2 from the germline V gene are SGHVS and FQNEAQ. The CDR3 bases are TGTGCCAGCAGCTTATTGGCAGTCTCCTACGAGCAGTACTTC. It codes for CASSLLAVSYEQYF.

The chain links TRBV2 to TRBJ1-5, with TRBD1 matching 9 bases. Germline CDR1 and CDR2: SNHLY and FYNNEI. The CDR3 spans 15 residues. V gave up 6 bases and J gave up 5 bases; unmatched junction bases: 8. The CDR3 loop is CASSKDRGRDQPQHF. Here the CDR3 DNA reads TGTGCCAGCAGCAAGGACAGGGGAAGGGATCAGCCCCAGCATTTT.

V gene TRBV7-7 combines with J gene TRBJ2-1; D might be TRBD2 (5 bases). V gave up 5 bases and J gave up 6 bases, with 23 bases separating them. Germline lookup yields CDR1 SSHAT and CDR2 FNYEAQ (reference sequence). The CDR3 is made up of 17 amino acids. Written as DNA, the CDR3 is TGTGCCAGCAGCCCCGGGGTTGGCGGAGAGGCCTCCAATGAGCAGTTCTTC. Its protein product is CASSPGVGGEASNEQFF.

The V call is TRBV4-1, the J call TRBJ2-1, with TRBD2 as a possible D gene (5 bases). This CDR3 comprises 18 residues. Germline CDR1 and CDR2: MGHRA and YSYEKL. Trimming pared 4 bases from V and 5 bases from J, leaving 24 bases between. This CDR3 reads CASSLNLGVGLLDNEQFF. The CDR3 nucleotides read TGCGCCAGCAGCCTAAACCTCGGGGTCGGGCTGCTAGACAATGAGCAGTTCTTC.

Comment on this clone: A junction boundary mismatches the germline segment, possibly from a read error. The V call is TRBV11-2, the J call TRBJ2-1; no clear D. In germline, CDR1 is SGHAT, CDR2 FQNNGV. The CDR3 is made up of 14 amino acids. CDR3 coding DNA: TGTGCCAGCACCTTAGGCCTACGGGTAAATGAGCAGTTCTTC. It yields the protein CASTLGLRVNEQFF.

This chain uses TRBV18 with TRBJ1-2; D remains ambiguous. V was cut by 3 bases and J by 4 bases, with 18 bases left in between. Germline lookup yields CDR1 KGHSH and CDR2 LQKENI. The CDR3 is 16 amino acids. The CDR3 region is CASSPSPPQVAYGYTF. The DNA of the CDR3 is TGTGCCAGCTCACCCTCTCCCCCCCAGGTCGCCTATGGCTACACCTTC.

The chain uses TRBV9 and TRBJ1-2; 9 bases agree with TRBD1. CDR3 length: 14 amino acids. CDR1 is SGDLS and CDR2 is YYNGEE in the germline V gene. V lost 4 bases and J lost 4; bases outside the gene matches: 5. This chain's CDR3 is CASSSATGGYGYTF. In nucleotides, the CDR3 is TGTGCCAGCAGCTCAGCGACAGGGGGCTATGGCTACACCTTC.

This clone came up a few times. The rearrangement uses TRBV19 and TRBJ2-7; 10 bases line up with TRBD1. The CDR3 length is 15 residues. With 2 bases clipped from V and 7 bases from J, the junction kept 8 bases outside the gene matches. CDR1 is LNHDA and CDR2 is SQIVND in the germline V gene (reference sequence). The CDR3 DNA reads TGTGCCAGTAGTATAACCGGGACAGGGGCCGAAGAGCAGTACTTC. Protein sequence: CASSITGTGAEEQYF.

This clone was picked up a small number of times. The chain joins TRBV7-8 to TRBJ1-2; D unresolved. V was cut by 5 bases and J by 3 bases, with 16 bases left in between. CDR3 size: 15 residues. The germline gives CDR1 SGHVS, CDR2 FQNEAQ. The CDR3 reads CASSARASRDYGYTF. As DNA, the CDR3 is TGTGCCAGCAGCGCCCGGGCGTCGCGGGACTATGGCTACACCTTC.

Regarding this clone: Because the CDR3 is missing its conserved closing phenylalanine or tryptophan, this is likely a read error. The limits of the CDR3 on the DNA are not certain, so only TCRdb's listed CDR3 is given. The chain links TRBV5-8 to TRBJ2-3; the table gives TRBD1 as D, unverified against the DNA. The CDR3 has 13 residues if both end residues are counted. CDR1 and CDR2 (germline): SGHTS, YDEGEE. CDR3 protein: CASSLVPGTGEYV.

This sequence joins TRBV5-1 and TRBJ2-1; D remains unclear. This CDR3 is built from 14 residues. Per the germline V gene, CDR1 is SGHRS and CDR2 is YFSETQ. With 5 bases removed from V and 7 bases from J, the gap between germline ends came to 16 bases. CDR3: CASSVVSSGNEQFF. CDR3 nucleotides: TGCGCCAGCAGTGTTGTCTCTAGTGGGAATGAGCAGTTCTTC. Filled out from reference TRBV5-1 and TRBJ2-1, the complete variable domain reads KAGVTQTPRYLIKTRGQQVTLSCSPISGHRSVSWYQQTPGQGLQFLFEYFSETQRNKGNFPGRFSGRQFSNSRSEMNVSTLELGDSALYLCASSVVSSGNEQFFGPGTRLTVL.

V gene TRBV6-1 combines with J gene TRBJ2-3; 9 positions match TRBD2. CDR3 length equals 16 residues. Germline assignment: CDR1 MNHNS and CDR2 SASEGT. V dropped 4 bases and J dropped 1; count of bases not matched to a gene: 6. CDR3 sequence: CASSAPIAGGTDTQYF. CDR3 DNA: TGTGCCAGCAGTGCTCCGATAGCGGGGGGCACAGATACGCAGTATTTT.

The gene calls are TRBV7-9 and TRBJ2-7, with 7 bases identical to TRBD2. Per the germline V gene, CDR1 is SEHNR and CDR2 is FQNEAQ (reference sequence). The length of the CDR3 is 14 residues. Trimming took 11 bases from V and 5 from J; bases not matched to a gene: 15. As DNA, the CDR3 is TGTGCCCCGTGGGTAAGCGGGGTACGGGACGAGCAGTACTTC. Protein product: CAPWVSGVRDEQYF. Filled out from reference TRBV7-9 and TRBJ2-7, the complete variable domain reads DTGVSQNPRHKITKRGQNVTFRCDPISEHNRLYWYRQTLGQGPEFLTYFQNEAQLEKSRLLSDRFSAERPKGSFSTLEIQRTEQGDSAMYLCAPWVSGVRDEQYFGPGTRLTVT.

The chain joins TRBV19 to TRBJ2-3; 7 bases match TRBD1. Germline V CDR1 and CDR2: LNHDA, SQIVND (reference sequence). Losses at the gene ends were 6 bases for V and 2 bases for J; bases not matched to a gene: 8. The CDR3 length is 15 residues. CDR3 bases: TGTGCCAGTAGACTCCCGGGACAGACCACAGATACGCAGTATTTT. Residues: CASRLPGQTTDTQYF.

Written as DNA, the CDR3 is TGTGCCAGCTCGGGGACTAGATCCGAAGAGACCCAGTACTTC. Amino acids: CASSGTRSEETQYF. The genes are TRBV18 and TRBJ2-5; 8 bases match TRBD2. This CDR3 is built from 14 residues. CDR1 and CDR2 from the germline V gene are KGHSH and LQKENI. V shed 6 bases, J shed 3 bases, and the junction held 6 bases outside the gene matches.

The V and J genes are TRBV7-6 and TRBJ2-2, with 7 bases aligning to TRBD1. The ends lost 5 bases at V and 1 base at J; junction bases unmatched: 4. Germline V gene lookup returns CDR1 SGHVS and CDR2 FNYEAQ. CDR3 length: 15 residues. The CDR3, as DNA: TGTGCCAGCAGCCTACACAGGGGGAACACCGGGGAGCTGTTTTTT. It translates to CASSLHRGNTGELFF.

This chain connects TRBV5-6 to TRBJ2-1; no firm D call. Germline lookup yields CDR1 SGHDT and CDR2 YYEEEE. V lost 3 bases to trimming and J lost 0 bases, with 7 bases between them. The CDR3 has 14 residues. The CDR3 DNA sequence: TGTGCCAGCAGCTGGCAGAACTCCTACAATGAGCAGTTCTTC. It encodes CASSWQNSYNEQFF.

This sequence joins TRBV6-1 and TRBJ2-5, with D uncertain. Trimming removed 6 bases at V and 7 bases at J, with 15 bases between. The CDR3 length is 13 residues. The V gene's germline CDR1 is MNHNS and CDR2 SASEGT. The CDR3 nucleotides are TGTGCCAGCAGCGGTACGAAATATGGGACCCAGTACTTC. Amino acid sequence: CASSGTKYGTQYF.

The gene calls are TRBV1 and TRBJ2-1; the table gives TRBD2 as D, unverified against the DNA. TRBV1 is listed as a pseudogene. The CDR3 covers 12 residues. Here the CDR3 DNA reads TGCACCAGCACTTTTGTTAGCAATGAGCAGTTCTTC. Protein sequence: CTSTFVSNEQFF.

The V gene is TRBV7-9, the J gene TRBJ1-1, with 7 bases aligning to TRBD1. Trimming cost V 5 bases and J 4 bases; bases outside gene matches: 10. The CDR3 extends over 15 amino acids. Germline loops: CDR1 SEHNR, CDR2 FQNEAQ (reference sequence). CDR3 coding DNA: TGTGCCAGCAGCAATTCTACGGCAGGGGGCACTGAAGCTTTCTTT. Translation: CASSNSTAGGTEAFF.

The chain recombines TRBV6-5 with TRBJ1-3; TRBD1 might be the D (6 bases). Germline CDR1 and CDR2: MNHEY and SVGAGI. The CDR3 has 16 residues. The germline V and J ends were trimmed by 0 bases and 4 bases, with 13 bases remaining between them. CDR3 residues: CASSYSSGAAGNTIYF. The CDR3 region has the DNA TGTGCCAGCAGTTACTCATCAGGGGCTGCGGGAAACACCATATATTTT.